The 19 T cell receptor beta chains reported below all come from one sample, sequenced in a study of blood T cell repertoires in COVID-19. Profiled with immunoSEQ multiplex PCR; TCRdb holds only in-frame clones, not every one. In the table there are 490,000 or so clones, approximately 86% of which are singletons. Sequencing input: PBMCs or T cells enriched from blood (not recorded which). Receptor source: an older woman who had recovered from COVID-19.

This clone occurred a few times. The CDR3 sequence is CASSQGRTFGETQYF. CDR3 sequence (DNA): TGTGCCAGCAGCCAGGGGCGTACTTTTGGAGAGACCCAGTACTTC. This rearrangement joins TRBV3-1 (or the pseudogene TRBV3-2) to TRBJ2-5; TRBD1 is a possible D gene (5 bases). V gave up 3 bases and J gave up 4 bases, with 15 bases separating them. This CDR3 is built from 15 residues. Germline V gene sequence: CDR1 LGHDT, CDR2 YNNKEL (reference sequence).

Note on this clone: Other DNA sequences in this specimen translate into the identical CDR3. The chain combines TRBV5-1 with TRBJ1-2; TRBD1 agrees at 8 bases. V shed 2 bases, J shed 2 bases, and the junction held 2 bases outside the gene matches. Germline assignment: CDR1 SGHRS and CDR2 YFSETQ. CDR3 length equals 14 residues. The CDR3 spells CASSLGQGNYGYTF. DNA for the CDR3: TGCGCCAGCAGCTTAGGACAGGGAAACTATGGCTACACCTTC.

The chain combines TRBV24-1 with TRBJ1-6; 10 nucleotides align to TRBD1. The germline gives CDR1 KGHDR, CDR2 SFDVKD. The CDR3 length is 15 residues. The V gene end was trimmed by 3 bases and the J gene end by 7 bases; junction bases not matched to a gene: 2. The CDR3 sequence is CATSDRTGGNSPLHF. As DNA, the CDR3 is TGTGCCACCAGTGATCGGACAGGGGGGAATTCACCCCTCCACTTT.

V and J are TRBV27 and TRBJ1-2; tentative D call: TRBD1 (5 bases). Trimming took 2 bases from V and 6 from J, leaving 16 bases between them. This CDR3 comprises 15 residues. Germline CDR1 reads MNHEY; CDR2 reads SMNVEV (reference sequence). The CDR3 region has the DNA TGTGCCAGCAGTTTAGGTCGGGGGGATGTAGATGGCTACACCTTC. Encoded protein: CASSLGRGDVDGYTF.

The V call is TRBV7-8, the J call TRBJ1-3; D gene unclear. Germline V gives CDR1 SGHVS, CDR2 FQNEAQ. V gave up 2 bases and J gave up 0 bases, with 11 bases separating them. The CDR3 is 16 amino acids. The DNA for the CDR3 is TGTGCCAGCAGCTTAAGTTTCGGGGTCTCTGGAAACACCATATATTTT. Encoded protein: CASSLSFGVSGNTIYF. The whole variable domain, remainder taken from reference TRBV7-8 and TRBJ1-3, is GAGVSQSPRYKVAKRGQDVALRCDPISGHVSLFWYQQALGQGPEFLTYFQNEAQLDKSGLPSDRFFAERPEGSVSTLKIQRTQQEDSAVYLCASSLSFGVSGNTIYFGEGSWLTVV.

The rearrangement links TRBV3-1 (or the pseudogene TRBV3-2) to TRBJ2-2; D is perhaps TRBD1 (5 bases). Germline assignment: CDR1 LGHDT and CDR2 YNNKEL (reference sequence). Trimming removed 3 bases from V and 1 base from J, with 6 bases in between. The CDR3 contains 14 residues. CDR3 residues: CASSQDKNTGELFF. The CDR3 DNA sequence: TGTGCCAGCAGCCAGGACAAGAACACCGGGGAGCTGTTTTTT.

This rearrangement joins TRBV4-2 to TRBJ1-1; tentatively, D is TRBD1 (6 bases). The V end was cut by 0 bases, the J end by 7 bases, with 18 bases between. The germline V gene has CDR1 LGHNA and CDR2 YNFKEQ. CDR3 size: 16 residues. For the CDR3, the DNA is TGTGCCAGCAGCCAAGATGTGAGTACAGGGTTAGATGAAGCTTTCTTT. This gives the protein CASSQDVSTGLDEAFF.

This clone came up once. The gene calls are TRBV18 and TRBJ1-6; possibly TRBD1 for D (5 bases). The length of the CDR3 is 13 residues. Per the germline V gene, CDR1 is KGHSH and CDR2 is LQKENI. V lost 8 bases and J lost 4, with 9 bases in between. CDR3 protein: CASQDTYNSPLHF. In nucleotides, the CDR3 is TGTGCCAGCCAGGACACTTATAATTCACCCCTCCACTTT.

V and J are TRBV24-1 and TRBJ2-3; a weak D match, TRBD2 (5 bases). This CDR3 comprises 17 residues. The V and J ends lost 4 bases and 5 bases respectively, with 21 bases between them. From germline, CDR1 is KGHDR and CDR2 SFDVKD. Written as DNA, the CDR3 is TGTGCCACCAGTGAGTATAGGACTGCCGGACGGGGAGATACGCAGTATTTT. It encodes CATSEYRTAGRGDTQYF.

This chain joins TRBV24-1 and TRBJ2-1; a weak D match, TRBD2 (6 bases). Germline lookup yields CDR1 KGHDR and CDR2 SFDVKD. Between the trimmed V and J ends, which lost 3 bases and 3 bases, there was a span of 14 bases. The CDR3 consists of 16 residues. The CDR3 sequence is CATSDPGGTDYNEQFF. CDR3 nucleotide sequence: TGTGCCACCAGTGATCCTGGGGGGACGGACTACAATGAGCAGTTCTTC.

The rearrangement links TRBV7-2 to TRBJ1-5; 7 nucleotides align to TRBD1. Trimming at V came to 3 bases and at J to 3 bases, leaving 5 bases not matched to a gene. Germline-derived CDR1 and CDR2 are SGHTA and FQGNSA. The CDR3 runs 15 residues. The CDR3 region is CASSFQTGPNQPQHF. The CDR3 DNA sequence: TGTGCCAGCAGCTTCCAGACAGGGCCCAATCAGCCCCAGCATTTT.

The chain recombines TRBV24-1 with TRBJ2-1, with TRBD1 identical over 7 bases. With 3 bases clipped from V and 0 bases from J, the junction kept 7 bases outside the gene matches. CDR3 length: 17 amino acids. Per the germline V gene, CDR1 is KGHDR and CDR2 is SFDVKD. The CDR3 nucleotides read TGTGCCACCAGTGATCCCCGGACAGGCGCCTCCTACAATGAGCAGTTCTTC. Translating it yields CATSDPRTGASYNEQFF.

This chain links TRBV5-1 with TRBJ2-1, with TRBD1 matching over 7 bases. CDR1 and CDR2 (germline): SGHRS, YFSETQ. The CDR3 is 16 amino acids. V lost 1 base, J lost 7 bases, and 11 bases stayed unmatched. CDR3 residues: CASSLNRQGVGNEQFF. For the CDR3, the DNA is TGCGCCAGCAGCTTGAATCGGCAGGGGGTAGGTAATGAGCAGTTCTTC. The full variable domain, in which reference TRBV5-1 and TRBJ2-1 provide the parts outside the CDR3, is KAGVTQTPRYLIKTRGQQVTLSCSPISGHRSVSWYQQTPGQGLQFLFEYFSETQRNKGNFPGRFSGRQFSNSRSEMNVSTLELGDSALYLCASSLNRQGVGNEQFFGPGTRLTVL.

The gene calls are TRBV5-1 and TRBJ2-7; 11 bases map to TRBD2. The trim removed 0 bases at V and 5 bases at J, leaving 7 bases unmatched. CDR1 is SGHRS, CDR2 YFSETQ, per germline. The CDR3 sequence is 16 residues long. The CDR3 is CASSLEGSGGVNEQYF. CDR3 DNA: TGCGCCAGCAGCTTGGAAGGTAGCGGGGGGGTCAACGAGCAGTACTTC.

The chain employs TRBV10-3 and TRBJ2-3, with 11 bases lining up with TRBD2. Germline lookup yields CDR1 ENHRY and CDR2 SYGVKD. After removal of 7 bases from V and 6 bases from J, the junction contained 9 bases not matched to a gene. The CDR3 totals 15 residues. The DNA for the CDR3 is TGTGCCATCACCCAGATAGCGGGGGGGATCGATACGCAGTATTTT. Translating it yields CAITQIAGGIDTQYF.

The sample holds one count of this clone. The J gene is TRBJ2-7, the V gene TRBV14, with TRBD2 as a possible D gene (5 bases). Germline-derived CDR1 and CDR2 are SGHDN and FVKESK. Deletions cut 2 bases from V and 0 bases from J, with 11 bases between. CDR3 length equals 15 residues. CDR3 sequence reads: CASSQPGISSYEQYF. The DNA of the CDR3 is TGTGCCAGCAGCCAACCGGGAATCAGCTCCTACGAGCAGTACTTC.

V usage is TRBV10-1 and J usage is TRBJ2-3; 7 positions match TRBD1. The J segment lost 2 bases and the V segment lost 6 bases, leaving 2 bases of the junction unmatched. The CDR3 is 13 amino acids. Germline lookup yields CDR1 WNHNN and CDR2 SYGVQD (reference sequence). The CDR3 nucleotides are TGCGCCAGCAGAACAGGGGACACAGATACGCAGTATTTT. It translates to CASRTGDTDTQYF.

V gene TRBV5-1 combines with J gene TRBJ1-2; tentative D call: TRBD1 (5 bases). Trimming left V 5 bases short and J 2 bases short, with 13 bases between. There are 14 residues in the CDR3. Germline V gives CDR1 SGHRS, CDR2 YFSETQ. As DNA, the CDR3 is TGCGCCAGCAGTTCACAGGACGGCAACTATGGCTACACCTTC. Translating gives CASSSQDGNYGYTF.

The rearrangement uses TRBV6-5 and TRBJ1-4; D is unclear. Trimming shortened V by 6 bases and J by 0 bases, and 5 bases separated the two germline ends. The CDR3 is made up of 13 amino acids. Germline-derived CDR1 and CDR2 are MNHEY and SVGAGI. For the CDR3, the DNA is TGTGCCAGCAGGCTAGCAACTAATGAAAAACTGTTTTTT. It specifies CASRLATNEKLFF.